The 28 T cell receptor beta chains presented below share a single source sample, sequenced in a study of T cells in Graves' hyperthyroidism and ophthalmopathy. Amplified TCR beta CDR3 regions derived from RNA transcripts. RT-PCR in the first round (using the HTBI primer set) targeted the TCR CDR3. MiXCR, run by TCRdb on the multiplex PCR reads, gives a single entry per CDR3 protein. The table lists around 300,000 distinct CDR3 sequences, approximately 15% of them singletons. The sample was blood. These receptors all stem from a woman aged 25 to 39 with Graves' hyperthyroidism.

For this clonotype: A much larger clone differs from this one at a single base, so this may be a read error. V is TRBV20-1 and J is TRBJ1-5; D is unresolved. The CDR3 sequence is 14 residues long. Per germline, CDR1 DFQATT and CDR2 SNEGSKA (reference sequence). The CDR3 nucleotides are TGCAGTGCTAGAGATCCGTCGGGTAATCATCCCCAGCATTTT. Amino acid sequence: CSARDPSGNHPQHF.

In its sample, this clonotype was seen a few times. The genes are TRBV29-1 and TRBJ2-5; a possible D gene is TRBD2 (6 bases). Looked up from germline, CDR1 is SQVTM and CDR2 is ANQGSEA. Deletions cut 2 bases from V and 8 bases from J, with 18 bases between. The CDR3 covers 14 residues. CDR3 bases: TGCAGCGTTGAAATGGGCTCTAGGGAGGATACCCAGTACTTC. Its translation: CSVEMGSREDTQYF.

This chain links TRBV6-1 with TRBJ1-2; D is unresolved. Germline assignment: CDR1 MNHNS and CDR2 SASEGT. The CDR3 length is 12 residues. The germline V and J ends were trimmed by 1 base and 8 bases, with 8 bases remaining between them. CDR3 DNA sequence: TGTGCCAGCAGTGAAGACGTTTTCGGCTACACCTTC. Protein product: CASSEDVFGYTF.

This clonotype was counted between two and nine times. This chain connects TRBV20-1 to TRBJ2-1, with D unclear. Germline assignment: CDR1 DFQATT and CDR2 SNEGSKA (reference sequence). The CDR3 covers 17 residues. V shed 3 bases and J shed 0 bases, with 18 bases lying between them. The CDR3 nucleotides are TGCAGTGCTAGTAAAGGCTCGTTTTCGAGCTCCTACAATGAGCAGTTCTTC. This gives the protein CSASKGSFSSSYNEQFF.

This clonotype occurred many times. This chain links TRBV7-2 with TRBJ2-7; 9 bases fit TRBD1. The V gene's germline CDR1 is SGHTA and CDR2 FQGNSA. V was pared by 2 bases and J by 4 bases, with 12 bases of the junction left unmatched. The length of the CDR3 is 17 residues. The CDR3 nucleotides are TGTGCCAGCAGCTTACGAAAGAAGGGACAGGGTTCTTACGAGCAGTACTTC. Its protein is CASSLRKKGQGSYEQYF.

The chain employs TRBV4-3 and TRBJ2-7; weak D call: TRBD2 (6 bases). Germline loops: CDR1 LGHNA, CDR2 YSLEER. Trimming pared 0 bases from V and 2 bases from J, leaving 17 bases between. The CDR3 loop spans 17 amino acids. CDR3 residues: CASSQEWGRPQPYEQYF. CDR3 coding DNA: TGCGCCAGCAGCCAAGAATGGGGGAGGCCCCAACCCTACGAGCAGTACTTC.

Regarding this clonotype: The junction does not match germline at one end; this may be a read error. This rearrangement joins TRBV20-1 to TRBJ2-5; 15 nucleotides line up with TRBD2. Germline V gene sequence: CDR1 DFQATT, CDR2 SNEGSKA (reference sequence). The CDR3 runs 17 residues. CDR3 residues: CSASDRGLAGGREAQYF. CDR3 DNA: TGCAGTGCGAGCGACAGGGGACTAGCGGGAGGAAGAGAGGCCCAGTACTTC.

This clonotype has at least ten counts. The chain uses TRBV19 and TRBJ1-2; D possibly corresponds to TRBD1 (6 bases). Germline assignment: CDR1 LNHDA and CDR2 SQIVND (reference sequence). CDR3 length: 13 amino acids. V was cut by 8 bases and J by 2 bases, with 12 bases left in between. The CDR3 sequence is CASVDRRNYGYTF. CDR3 bases: TGTGCCAGTGTTGACAGGCGCAACTATGGCTACACCTTC. Using reference TRBV19 and TRBJ1-2 for the parts outside the CDR3, the full variable domain is DGGITQSPKYLFRKEGQNVTLSCEQNLNHDAMYWYRQDPGQGLRLIYYSQIVNDFQKGDIAEGYSVSREKKESFPLTVTSAQKNPTAFYLCASVDRRNYGYTFGSGTRLTVV.

This clonotype was observed a handful of times. The V and J genes are TRBV7-9 and TRBJ2-2; D is possibly TRBD1 (6 bases). The V and J ends lost 4 bases and 6 bases respectively, with 15 bases between them. This CDR3 is 15 amino acids long. Germline lookup yields CDR1 SEHNR and CDR2 FQNEAQ (reference sequence). Here the CDR3 DNA reads TGTGCCAGCAGCTCAGAAACAGGGTCCCCCGGGGAGCTGTTTTTT. Its protein is CASSSETGSPGELFF.

This clonotype appeared a few times. The V call is TRBV20-1, the J call TRBJ2-1; TRBD2 matches at 12 bases. V lost 0 bases to trimming and J lost 4 bases; unmatched junction nucleotides: 7. CDR3 size: 17 residues. Looked up from germline, CDR1 is DFQATT and CDR2 is SNEGSKA (reference sequence). The CDR3 region is CSARDLLAGGPYNEQFF. The DNA of the CDR3 is TGCAGTGCTAGAGATTTGCTAGCGGGAGGGCCGTACAATGAGCAGTTCTTC.

This clonotype was picked up a small number of times. The J gene is TRBJ2-5, the V gene TRBV18, with no clear D. Germline CDR1 and CDR2: KGHSH and LQKENI. V was shortened by 3 bases and J by 5 bases, with 13 bases between the two germline ends. The CDR3 totals 14 residues. DNA of the CDR3: TGTGCCAGCTCACCTCAGACGGAATGGGAGACCCAGTACTTC. This codes for CASSPQTEWETQYF.

This clonotype was detected a few times. The J gene is TRBJ2-1, the V gene TRBV29-1; 7 bases fit TRBD2. With 4 bases clipped from V and 4 bases from J, the junction kept 7 bases outside the gene matches. CDR1 SQVTM and CDR2 ANQGSEA come from the germline V gene. The CDR3 has 14 amino acids. The CDR3 coding sequence is TGCAGCGTTGGGACCCGGGGAGGGTACAATGAGCAGTTCTTC. Translated, it gives CSVGTRGGYNEQFF.

This rearrangement joins TRBV11-2 to TRBJ2-7; D remains ambiguous. The V gene's germline CDR1 is SGHAT and CDR2 FQNNGV. CDR3 length: 15 residues. Trimming took 5 bases from V and 3 from J, leaving 17 bases between them. CDR3 coding DNA: TGTGCCAGCAGCCGCGGCTCCGGACCAAACTACGAGCAGTACTTC. Protein sequence: CASSRGSGPNYEQYF.

This clonotype was recorded many times. The chain is built from TRBV28 and TRBJ2-7, with 11 bases fitting TRBD2. Germline CDR1 MDHEN, CDR2 SYDVKM. The CDR3 length is 15 residues. V was clipped by 7 bases and J by 0 bases; unmatched bases: 5. The CDR3 nucleotides are TGTGCCAGCAATCAACTAGCGGGAGCCTCCTACGAGCAGTACTTC. Its protein is CASNQLAGASYEQYF.

The CDR3 DNA reads as TGTGCCAGCAGTCCTCGTCCTCAAAACATTCAGTACTTC. Protein sequence: CASSPRPQNIQYF. The V and J genes are TRBV12-3 or TRBV12-4 and TRBJ2-4, with D uncertain. Trimming removed 5 bases from V and 5 bases from J, with 10 bases in between. The CDR3 is made up of 13 amino acids.

Many counts were recorded for this clonotype. The chain combines TRBV2 with TRBJ2-5; 9 bases fit TRBD2. Germline V gives CDR1 SNHLY, CDR2 FYNNEI. The trim removed 2 bases at V and 5 bases at J, leaving 6 bases unmatched. The CDR3 spans 15 residues. The CDR3: CASSERTSEVETQYF. The CDR3 nucleotides read TGTGCCAGCAGTGAAAGGACTAGCGAGGTGGAGACCCAGTACTTC. Looking up the rest from reference TRBV2 and TRBJ2-5 gives the full variable domain: EPEVTQTPSHQVTQMGQEVILRCVPISNHLYFYWYRQILGQKVEFLVSFYNNEISEKSEIFDDQFSVERPDGSNFTLKIRSTKLEDSAMYFCASSERTSEVETQYFGPGTRLLVL.

This clonotype was counted ten times or more. CDR3: CASSHGGDTQYF. CDR3 coding DNA: TGTGCCAGCAGCCATGGGGGAGATACGCAGTATTTT. V gene TRBV11-2 combines with J gene TRBJ2-3; D possibly matches TRBD1 or TRBD2 (5 bases each). In germline, CDR1 is SGHAT, CDR2 FQNNGV. This CDR3 spans 12 amino acids. V lost 5 bases to trimming and J lost 5 bases, with 8 bases between them.

This clonotype was seen ten or more times. The chain uses TRBV20-1 and TRBJ2-3; TRBD2 matches at 7 bases. The V segment lost 2 bases and the J segment 3 bases; nucleotides outside the gene matches: 8. The CDR3 totals 15 residues. Germline V gives CDR1 DFQATT, CDR2 SNEGSKA (reference sequence). The CDR3 coding sequence is TGCAGTGCTAGAAGGTTGCGGGAGTATACAGATACGCAGTATTTT. This gives the protein CSARRLREYTDTQYF.

The sample holds many counts of this clonotype. The V call is TRBV29-1, the J call TRBJ2-2, with D maybe TRBD2 (7 bases). Germline CDR1 is SQVTM and CDR2 is ANQGSEA. The length of the CDR3 is 17 residues. V was clipped by 6 bases and J by 1 base, with 21 bases between them. The CDR3: CSVLPRGASGNTGELFF. The CDR3 coding sequence is TGCAGCGTCCTCCCCCGGGGGGCTAGCGGGAACACCGGGGAGCTGTTTTTT.

The chain carries TRBV20-1 and TRBJ2-7, with a tentative D call TRBD2 (7 bases). Germline V gene data show CDR1 as DFQATT and CDR2 as SNEGSKA (reference sequence). CDR3 size: 16 residues. V gave up 0 bases and J gave up 5 bases, with 20 bases separating them. This CDR3 reads CSARETGGGLADEQYF. DNA for the CDR3: TGCAGTGCTAGAGAGACTGGAGGGGGGCTAGCGGACGAGCAGTACTTC.

Notes on this clonotype: Since a much larger clone is just one base distant, this may be a read error. This chain joins TRBV28 and TRBJ1-4; tentatively, D is TRBD1 (6 bases). CDR1 and CDR2 from the germline V gene are MDHEN and SYDVKM. The V end was cut by 6 bases, the J end by 3 bases, with 17 bases between. The CDR3 runs 16 residues. CDR3 DNA: TGTGCCAGCAGAGGCGGAGGAGGGGGGTCTAATGAAAAACTGTTTTTT. It encodes CASRGGGGGSNEKLFF.

In the case of this clonotype: Given a much more abundant clone one base away, this may be a read error. The J gene is TRBJ2-1, the V gene TRBV7-9; perhaps TRBD2 as D (6 bases). This CDR3 comprises 15 residues. Germline CDR1 is SEHNR and CDR2 is FQNEAQ (reference sequence). CDR3 DNA sequence: TGTGCCAGCAGCCTCACTAGCCGGAGCAACAATGAGCAGTTGTTC. It translates to CASSLTSRSNNEQLF.

This clonotype showed up many times. The rearrangement joins TRBV11-2 to TRBJ2-1; D might be TRBD2 (6 bases). Trimming took 8 bases from V and 5 from J, leaving 16 bases between them. The CDR3 length is 14 residues. Germline lookup yields CDR1 SGHAT and CDR2 FQNNGV. CDR3 sequence reads: CASAPGALHNEQFF. The CDR3 region has the DNA TGTGCCAGCGCCCCGGGAGCGCTGCACAATGAGCAGTTCTTC.

This clonotype turned up a few times. The chain recombines TRBV5-1 with TRBJ1-6, with 7 bases fitting TRBD1. Germline CDR1 reads SGHRS; CDR2 reads YFSETQ. Trimming took 4 bases from V and 10 from J; bases not matched to a gene: 5. The CDR3 consists of 13 residues. Here the CDR3 DNA reads TGCGCCAGCAGCGCGCCGGGACAGTCACCCCTCCACTTT. This gives the protein CASSAPGQSPLHF.

The sample holds many counts of this clonotype. This chain connects TRBV20-1 to TRBJ2-1; TRBD2 aligns across 7 bases. The CDR3 contains 16 residues. Germline CDR1 DFQATT, CDR2 SNEGSKA (reference sequence). The J segment lost 3 bases and the V segment lost 3 bases, leaving 11 bases of the junction unmatched. CDR3: CSASPLAGVGYNEQFF. The CDR3 bases are TGCAGTGCTAGTCCGCTCGCGGGAGTAGGCTACAATGAGCAGTTCTTC.

This clonotype occurred a few times. One base away lies a much larger clone, so this may be a sequencing read error. V gene TRBV12-3 or TRBV12-4 combines with J gene TRBJ2-7; no definite D call. This CDR3 region has 13 residues. The V end lost 2 bases, the J end lost 9 bases, and 14 bases lay between the germline ends. The CDR3 spells CASSLPQPVGQYF. The CDR3 DNA is TGTGCCAGCAGTTTACCCCAGCCGGTAGGGCAGTACTTC.

In its sample, this clonotype was seen a few times. The rearrangement links TRBV6-1 to TRBJ2-3, with 10 bases identical to TRBD1. Germline CDR1 is MNHNS and CDR2 is SASEGT. The CDR3 has 15 amino acids. The junction had 10 bases not matched to a gene; V was cut back by 8 bases and J by 5 bases. Here the CDR3 DNA reads TGTGCCAGCTGCGTCATCGGGACAGGGGTAGATACGCAGTATTTT. Its protein product is CASCVIGTGVDTQYF.

V gene TRBV20-1 combines with J gene TRBJ2-1; the D gene could be TRBD1 or TRBD2 (5 bases each). The germline V gene has CDR1 DFQATT and CDR2 SNEGSKA (reference sequence). V lost 3 bases to trimming and J lost 7 bases, with 19 bases between them. This CDR3 spans 15 amino acids. The DNA of the CDR3 is TGCAGTGCTAGTGATGGGGGACGGTTGGGGAATGAGCAGTTCTTC. This codes for CSASDGGRLGNEQFF.